A selection of T cell receptor beta chains follows, all from one sample in a study of beta chain features in type 1 diabetes. Some clones are missing from TCRdb's copy, which holds only in-frame ones; the method was immunoSEQ multiplex PCR. This repertoire shows around 600,000 clones, around 11% found once; its top ten account for 0.095% to 0.15%. The sequencing input was naive CD4+ T cells from blood. These TCRs come from a man between 25 and 39 years old with type 1 diabetes. Both conserved end residues are part of each CDR3. Each record gives: J gene, CDR3 length, D gene, clone size, V gene, CDR3 protein, CDR3 DNA. D genes are given only for firm matches. The listing skips clone size in some rows; elsewhere it reads once, few, many or a size class.

J gene: TRBJ2-5
CDR3 length: 15
D gene: .
clone size: few
V gene: TRBV28
CDR3 protein: CASSSPGFRQETQYF
CDR3 DNA: TGTGCCAGCAGTTCCCCCGGGTTCCGCCAAGAGACCCAGTACTTC

J gene: TRBJ1-5
CDR3 length: 13
D gene: TRBD1
clone size: .
V gene: TRBV2
CDR3 protein: CASVQGQNQPQHF
CDR3 DNA: TGTGCCAGCGTCCAGGGACAGAATCAGCCCCAGCATTTT

J gene: TRBJ2-5
CDR3 length: 14
D gene: TRBD1
clone size: once
V gene: TRBV12-5
CDR3 protein: CASQLRWTGETQYF
CDR3 DNA: TGTGCTAGCCAACTCAGGTGGACAGGAGAGACCCAGTACTTC

J gene: TRBJ2-1
CDR3 length: 15
D gene: .
clone size: few
V gene: TRBV29-1
CDR3 protein: CSGLSGTLLYNEQFF
CDR3 DNA: TGCAGCGGGTTATCCGGGACACTCCTCTACAATGAGCAGTTCTTC

J gene: TRBJ1-4
CDR3 length: 14
D gene: .
clone size: few
V gene: TRBV7-2
CDR3 protein: CASSTEGLNEKLFF
CDR3 DNA: TGTGCCAGCAGCACGGAAGGGTTGAATGAAAAACTGTTTTTT

J gene: TRBJ2-1
CDR3 length: 15
D gene: TRBD1
clone size: .
V gene: TRBV7-9
CDR3 protein: CASSSGTGLFNEQFF
CDR3 DNA: TGTGCCAGCAGCTCCGGGACAGGGTTGTTCAATGAGCAGTTCTTC

J gene: TRBJ2-1
CDR3 length: 14
D gene: .
clone size: .
V gene: TRBV7-2
CDR3 protein: CASSLNPEGNEQFF
CDR3 DNA: TGTGCCAGCAGCTTAAATCCTGAGGGCAACGAGCAGTTCTTC

J gene: TRBJ2-1
CDR3 length: 14
D gene: .
clone size: few
V gene: TRBV9
CDR3 protein: CASSVASGYNEQFF
CDR3 DNA: TGTGCCAGCAGCGTAGCCAGCGGGTACAATGAGCAGTTCTTC

J gene: TRBJ1-6
CDR3 length: 14
D gene: .
clone size: .
V gene: TRBV2
CDR3 protein: CAYRAAGDNSPLHF
CDR3 DNA: TGTGCCTATCGAGCCGCAGGGGATAATTCACCCCTCCACTTT

J gene: TRBJ1-2
CDR3 length: 15
D gene: .
clone size: .
V gene: TRBV7-9
CDR3 protein: CASSLMTGSNYGYTF
CDR3 DNA: TGTGCCAGCAGCTTAATGACGGGATCTAACTATGGCTACACCTTC

J gene: TRBJ1-2
CDR3 length: 14
D gene: TRBD1
clone size: .
V gene: TRBV2
CDR3 protein: CASSTGTGGGGYTF
CDR3 DNA: TGTGCCAGCAGTACCGGGACAGGGGGCGGTGGCTACACCTTC

J gene: TRBJ2-3
CDR3 length: 12
D gene: .
clone size: .
V gene: TRBV5-4
CDR3 protein: CASSVGADTQYF
CDR3 DNA: TGTGCCAGCTCGGTAGGGGCAGATACGCAGTATTTT

J gene: TRBJ1-4
CDR3 length: 16
D gene: TRBD1
clone size: few
V gene: TRBV7-2
CDR3 protein: CASSSARQGNNEKLFF
CDR3 DNA: TGTGCCAGCAGCTCCGCCAGACAGGGTAATAATGAAAAACTGTTTTTT

J gene: TRBJ2-1
CDR3 length: 16
D gene: .
clone size: few
V gene: TRBV25-1
CDR3 protein: CASSDVRGSSYNEQFF
CDR3 DNA: TGTGCCAGCAGTGACGTTCGGGGGAGCTCCTACAATGAGCAGTTCTTC

J gene: TRBJ2-7
CDR3 length: 12
D gene: .
clone size: .
V gene: TRBV28
CDR3 protein: CASTPDNYEQYF
CDR3 DNA: TGTGCCAGCACTCCCGACAACTACGAGCAGTACTTC

J gene: TRBJ1-5
CDR3 length: 16
D gene: .
clone size: .
V gene: TRBV7-9
CDR3 protein: CASSSPGSQPNQPQHF
CDR3 DNA: TGTGCCAGCAGCTCCCCGGGCTCGCAACCCAATCAGCCCCAGCATTTT

J gene: TRBJ2-7
CDR3 length: 15
D gene: TRBD1
clone size: many
V gene: TRBV7-9
CDR3 protein: CASSVSGTGGSEQYF
CDR3 DNA: TGTGCCAGCAGCGTCTCAGGGACAGGGGGCTCCGAGCAGTACTTC

J gene: TRBJ1-1
CDR3 length: 17
D gene: TRBD1
clone size: .
V gene: TRBV11-2
CDR3 protein: CASSLDRAPTANTEAFF
CDR3 DNA: TGTGCCAGCAGCCTGGACAGGGCCCCTACAGCGAACACTGAAGCTTTCTTT

J gene: TRBJ1-3
CDR3 length: 17
D gene: TRBD1
clone size: .
V gene: TRBV12-5
CDR3 protein: CASVWRTGLRSGNTIYF
CDR3 DNA: TGTGCTAGTGTTTGGAGGACAGGGTTAAGATCTGGAAACACCATATATTTT

J gene: TRBJ2-1
CDR3 length: 16
D gene: .
clone size: few
V gene: TRBV7-9
CDR3 protein: CASSVQAVSSYNEQFF
CDR3 DNA: TGTGCCAGCAGCGTCCAGGCGGTAAGCTCCTACAATGAGCAGTTCTTC

J gene: TRBJ1-6
CDR3 length: 13
D gene: .
clone size: few
V gene: TRBV6-5
CDR3 protein: CASRSPGFSPLHF
CDR3 DNA: TGTGCCAGCCGGTCGCCGGGTTTCTCACCCCTCCACTTT

J gene: TRBJ2-7
CDR3 length: 15
D gene: TRBD2
clone size: .
V gene: TRBV2
CDR3 protein: CASRVEAGLSYEQYF
CDR3 DNA: TGTGCCAGCAGGGTTGAAGCGGGGCTTTCCTACGAGCAGTACTTC

J gene: TRBJ2-1
CDR3 length: 15
D gene: .
clone size: few
V gene: TRBV6-6
CDR3 protein: CASSRVQEGGNEQFF
CDR3 DNA: TGTGCCAGCAGTCGGGTTCAGGAGGGAGGCAATGAGCAGTTCTTC

J gene: TRBJ2-7
CDR3 length: 11
D gene: .
clone size: .
V gene: TRBV2
CDR3 protein: CASKGTYEQYF
CDR3 DNA: TGTGCCAGCAAGGGAACCTACGAGCAGTACTTC

J gene: TRBJ1-1
CDR3 length: 15
D gene: .
clone size: .
V gene: TRBV6-5
CDR3 protein: CASSYSSNGGTEAFF
CDR3 DNA: TGTGCCAGCAGTTACTCGAGTAATGGGGGGACTGAAGCTTTCTTT

J gene: TRBJ1-1
CDR3 length: 14
D gene: .
clone size: few
V gene: TRBV6-1
CDR3 protein: CASSEIREGTEAFF
CDR3 DNA: TGTGCCAGCAGTGAAATACGGGAGGGTACTGAAGCTTTCTTT

J gene: TRBJ2-3
CDR3 length: 12
D gene: .
clone size: .
V gene: TRBV29-1
CDR3 protein: CSVEDYTDTQYF
CDR3 DNA: TGCAGCGTTGAAGATTATACAGATACGCAGTATTTT

J gene: TRBJ1-2
CDR3 length: 13
D gene: .
clone size: .
V gene: TRBV7-2
CDR3 protein: CASSLEDDLGYTF
CDR3 DNA: TGTGCCAGCAGCTTAGAGGACGACCTCGGCTACACCTTC

J gene: TRBJ1-2
CDR3 length: 16
D gene: TRBD1
clone size: .
V gene: TRBV28
CDR3 protein: CASSLLRDRGNYGYTF
CDR3 DNA: TGTGCCAGCAGTTTATTGCGGGACAGGGGGAACTATGGCTACACCTTC

J gene: TRBJ2-7
CDR3 length: 11
D gene: .
clone size: .
V gene: TRBV5-1
CDR3 protein: CASSQNYEQYF
CDR3 DNA: TGCGCCAGCAGCCAGAACTACGAGCAGTACTTC

J gene: TRBJ1-2
CDR3 length: 13
D gene: .
clone size: .
V gene: TRBV5-4
CDR3 protein: CASSEGASYGYTF
CDR3 DNA: TGTGCCAGCAGCGAAGGGGCGAGCTATGGCTACACCTTC

J gene: TRBJ2-7
CDR3 length: 13
D gene: TRBD1
clone size: few
V gene: TRBV29-1
CDR3 protein: CSVGQVLTHEQYF
CDR3 DNA: TGCAGCGTCGGACAGGTTTTAACCCACGAGCAGTACTTC

J gene: TRBJ2-1
CDR3 length: 15
D gene: TRBD2
clone size: .
V gene: TRBV4-3
CDR3 protein: CASSQEASGVNEQFF
CDR3 DNA: TGCGCCAGCAGCCAAGAGGCTAGCGGGGTTAATGAGCAGTTCTTC

J gene: TRBJ2-4
CDR3 length: 15
D gene: .
clone size: .
V gene: TRBV27
CDR3 protein: CASSLEAGGGNIQYF
CDR3 DNA: TGTGCCAGCAGTTTAGAGGCGGGTGGAGGAAACATTCAGTACTTC

J gene: TRBJ1-2
CDR3 length: 14
D gene: TRBD1
clone size: .
V gene: TRBV25-1
CDR3 protein: CASSELTGVDGYTF
CDR3 DNA: TGTGCCAGCAGTGAATTGACAGGGGTAGATGGCTACACCTTC

J gene: TRBJ1-4
CDR3 length: 14
D gene: .
clone size: few
V gene: TRBV2
CDR3 protein: CASSPEVTIEKLFF
CDR3 DNA: TGTGCCAGCAGTCCGGAGGTGACTATTGAAAAACTGTTTTTT

J gene: TRBJ2-1
CDR3 length: 14
D gene: .
clone size: .
V gene: TRBV11-3
CDR3 protein: CASSLGRSSNEQFF
CDR3 DNA: TGTGCCAGCAGCTTAGGCCGATCCTCCAATGAGCAGTTCTTC

J gene: TRBJ2-1
CDR3 length: 13
D gene: .
clone size: few
V gene: TRBV7-8
CDR3 protein: CASTEAAYNEQFF
CDR3 DNA: TGTGCCAGTACGGAAGCCGCGTACAATGAGCAGTTCTTC

J gene: TRBJ2-1
CDR3 length: 13
D gene: TRBD2
clone size: .
V gene: TRBV2
CDR3 protein: CASRGGLGREQFF
CDR3 DNA: TGTGCCAGCAGAGGGGGACTAGGGCGTGAGCAGTTCTTC

J gene: TRBJ1-2
CDR3 length: 12
D gene: .
clone size: .
V gene: TRBV28
CDR3 protein: CASSQTRDGYTF
CDR3 DNA: TGTGCCAGCAGTCAAACCAGGGACGGCTACACCTTC

J gene: TRBJ2-3
CDR3 length: 10
D gene: .
clone size: few
V gene: TRBV7-9
CDR3 protein: CASNVVTQYF
CDR3 DNA: TGTGCCAGCAATGTAGTTACGCAGTATTTT

J gene: TRBJ2-1
CDR3 length: 15
D gene: TRBD1
clone size: few
V gene: TRBV27
CDR3 protein: CASSLDRAYYNEQFF
CDR3 DNA: TGTGCCAGCAGCTTGGACAGGGCCTACTACAATGAGCAGTTCTTC

J gene: TRBJ1-2
CDR3 length: 14
D gene: .
clone size: .
V gene: TRBV7-6
CDR3 protein: CASSLRQGDYGYTF
CDR3 DNA: TGTGCCAGCAGCCTACGACAAGGGGACTATGGCTACACCTTC

J gene: TRBJ1-2
CDR3 length: 14
D gene: .
clone size: few
V gene: TRBV6-1
CDR3 protein: CASSELASSDGYTF
CDR3 DNA: TGTGCCAGCAGTGAACTAGCCTCCTCCGACGGCTACACCTTC

J gene: TRBJ1-4
CDR3 length: 16
D gene: .
clone size: few
V gene: TRBV18
CDR3 protein: CASSSQTGSTNEKLFF
CDR3 DNA: TGTGCCAGCTCAAGTCAAACAGGTTCAACTAATGAAAAACTGTTTTTT

J gene: TRBJ1-3
CDR3 length: 15
D gene: .
clone size: few
V gene: TRBV28
CDR3 protein: CASSLRGAAGNTIYF
CDR3 DNA: TGTGCCAGCAGTTTAAGGGGTGCTGCTGGAAACACCATATATTTT